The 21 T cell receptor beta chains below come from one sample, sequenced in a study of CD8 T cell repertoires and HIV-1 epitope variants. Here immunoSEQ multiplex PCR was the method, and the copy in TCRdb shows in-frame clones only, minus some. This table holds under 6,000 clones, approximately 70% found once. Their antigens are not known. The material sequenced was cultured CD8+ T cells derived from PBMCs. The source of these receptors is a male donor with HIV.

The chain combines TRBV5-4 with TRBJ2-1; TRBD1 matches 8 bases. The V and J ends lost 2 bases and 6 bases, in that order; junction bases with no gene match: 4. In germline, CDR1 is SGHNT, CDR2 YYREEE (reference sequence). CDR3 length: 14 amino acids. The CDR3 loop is CASSFPGQGNEQFF. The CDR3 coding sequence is TGTGCCAGCAGCTTCCCTGGACAGGGCAATGAGCAGTTCTTC. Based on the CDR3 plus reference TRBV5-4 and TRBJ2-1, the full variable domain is ETGVTQSPTHLIKTRGQQVTLRCSSQSGHNTVSWYQQALGQGPQFIFQYYREEENGRGNFPPRFSGLQFPNYSSELNVNALELDDSALYLCASSFPGQGNEQFFGPGTRLTVL.

CDR3 loop: CASGTSGSFNEQFF. The CDR3 DNA reads TGTGCCAGCGGAACTAGCGGGAGTTTTAATGAGCAGTTCTTC. The chain recombines TRBV27 with TRBJ2-1; 11 bases match TRBD2. Germline V gene lookup returns CDR1 MNHEY and CDR2 SMNVEV (reference sequence). V lost 8 bases to trimming and J lost 7 bases; unmatched junction nucleotides: 7. CDR3 size: 14 residues.

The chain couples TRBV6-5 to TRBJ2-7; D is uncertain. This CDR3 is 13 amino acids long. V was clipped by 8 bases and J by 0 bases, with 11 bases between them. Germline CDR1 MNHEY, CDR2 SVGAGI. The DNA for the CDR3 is TGTGCCAGCGGAAAACCGGACTCCTACGAGCAGTACTTC. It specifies CASGKPDSYEQYF.

The CDR3 here is CASRGFTGRETQYF. DNA of the CDR3: TGTGCCAGCAGGGGCTTCACAGGGAGGGAGACCCAGTACTTC. This chain joins TRBV2 and TRBJ2-5; D is possibly TRBD1 or TRBD2 (6 bases each). The CDR3 is 14 amino acids. CDR1 is SNHLY, CDR2 FYNNEI, per germline. The V end lost 6 bases, the J end lost 5 bases, and 16 bases lay between the germline ends.

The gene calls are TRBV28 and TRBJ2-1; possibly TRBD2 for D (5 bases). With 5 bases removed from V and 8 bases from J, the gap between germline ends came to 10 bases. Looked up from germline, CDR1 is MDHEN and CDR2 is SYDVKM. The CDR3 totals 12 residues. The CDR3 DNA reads TGTGCCAGCAGTCGGGATCTCTATGAGCAGTTCTTC. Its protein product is CASSRDLYEQFF.

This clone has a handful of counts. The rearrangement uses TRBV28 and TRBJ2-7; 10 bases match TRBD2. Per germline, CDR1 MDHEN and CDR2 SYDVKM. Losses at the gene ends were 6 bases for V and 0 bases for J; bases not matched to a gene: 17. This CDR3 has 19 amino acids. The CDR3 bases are TGTGCCAGCAGCCTAACCGTTCGTATGGGGACTAGCGACTCCTACGAGCAGTACTTC. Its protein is CASSLTVRMGTSDSYEQYF.

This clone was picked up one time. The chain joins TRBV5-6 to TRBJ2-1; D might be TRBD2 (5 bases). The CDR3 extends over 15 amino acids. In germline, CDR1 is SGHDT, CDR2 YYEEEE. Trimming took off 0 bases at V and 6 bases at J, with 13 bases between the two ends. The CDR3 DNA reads TGTGCCAGCAGCTTGGCCAGGAGGCTGGGCAATGAGCAGTTCTTC. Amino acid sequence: CASSLARRLGNEQFF.

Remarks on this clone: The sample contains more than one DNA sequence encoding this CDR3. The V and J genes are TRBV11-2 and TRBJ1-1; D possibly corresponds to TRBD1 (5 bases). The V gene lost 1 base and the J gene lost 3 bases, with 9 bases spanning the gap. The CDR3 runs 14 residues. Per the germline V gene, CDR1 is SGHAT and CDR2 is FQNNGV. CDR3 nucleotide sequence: TGTGCCAGCAGCTTAGTGAAGGGGCACACTGAAGCTTTCTTT. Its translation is CASSLVKGHTEAFF.

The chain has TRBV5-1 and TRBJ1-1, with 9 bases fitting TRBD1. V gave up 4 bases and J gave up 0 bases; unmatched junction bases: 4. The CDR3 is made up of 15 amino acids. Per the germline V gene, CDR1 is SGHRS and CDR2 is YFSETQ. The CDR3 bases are TGCGCCAGCAGCCAAGGACAGGGGCTGAACACTGAAGCTTTCTTT. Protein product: CASSQGQGLNTEAFF.

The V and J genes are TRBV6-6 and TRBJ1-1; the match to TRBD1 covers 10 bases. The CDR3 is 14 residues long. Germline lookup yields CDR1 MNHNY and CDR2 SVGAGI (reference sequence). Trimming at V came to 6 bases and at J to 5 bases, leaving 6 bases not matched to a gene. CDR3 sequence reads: CASRPGTGETEAFF. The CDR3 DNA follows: TGTGCCAGCAGACCTGGGACAGGGGAAACTGAAGCTTTCTTT.

The CDR3 protein is CASSTRRRDETQYF. The CDR3 DNA is TGTGCCAGCAGCACTCGTAGGAGGGACGAGACCCAGTACTTC. The V call is TRBV28, the J call TRBJ2-5; a possible D gene is TRBD2 (6 bases). Per germline, CDR1 MDHEN and CDR2 SYDVKM. CDR3 length: 14 amino acids. Deletions cut 6 bases from V and 5 bases from J, with 16 bases between.

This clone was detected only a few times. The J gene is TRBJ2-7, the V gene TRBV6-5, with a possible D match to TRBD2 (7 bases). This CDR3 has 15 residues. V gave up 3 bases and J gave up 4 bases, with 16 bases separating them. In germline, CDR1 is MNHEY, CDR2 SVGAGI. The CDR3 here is CASSYSPGGLYEQYF. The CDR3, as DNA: TGTGCCAGCAGTTATTCGCCCGGGGGGCTTTACGAGCAGTACTTC.

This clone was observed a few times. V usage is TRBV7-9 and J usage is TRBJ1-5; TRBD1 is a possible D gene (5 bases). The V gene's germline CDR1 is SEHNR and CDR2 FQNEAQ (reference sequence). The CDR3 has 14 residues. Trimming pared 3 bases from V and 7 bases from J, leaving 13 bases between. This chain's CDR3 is CASSFPRGNQPQHF. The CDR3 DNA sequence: TGTGCCAGCAGCTTCCCTAGGGGAAACCAGCCCCAGCATTTT.

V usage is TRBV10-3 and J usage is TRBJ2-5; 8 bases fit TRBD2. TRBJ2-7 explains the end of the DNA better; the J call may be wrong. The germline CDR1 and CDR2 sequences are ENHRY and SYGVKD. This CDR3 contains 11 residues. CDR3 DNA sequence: TGTGCCACCTCCGCGGGGGGCGAGCAGTACTTC. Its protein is CATSAGGEQYF.

The CDR3 protein is CASTPGQGLYGYTF. CDR3 coding DNA: TGTGCCAGTACTCCGGGACAGGGGCTGTATGGCTACACCTTC. The chain is built from TRBV7-6 and TRBJ1-2; 10 bases match TRBD1. This CDR3 comprises 14 residues. Germline CDR1 and CDR2: SGHVS and FNYEAQ. Trimming cost V 9 bases and J 5 bases; bases outside gene matches: 9.

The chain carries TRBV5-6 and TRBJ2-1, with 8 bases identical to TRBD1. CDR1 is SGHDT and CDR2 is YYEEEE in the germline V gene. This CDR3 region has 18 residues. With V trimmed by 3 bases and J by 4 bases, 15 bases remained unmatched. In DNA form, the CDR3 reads TGTGCCAGCAGCTCCTGGACAGGGTCAGGGGTTTTTTACAATGAGCAGTTCTTC. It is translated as CASSSWTGSGVFYNEQFF.

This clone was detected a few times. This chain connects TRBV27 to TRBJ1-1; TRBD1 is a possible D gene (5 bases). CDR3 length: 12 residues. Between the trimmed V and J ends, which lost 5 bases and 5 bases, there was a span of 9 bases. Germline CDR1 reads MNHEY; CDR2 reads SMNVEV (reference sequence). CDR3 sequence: CASSPGGTEAFF. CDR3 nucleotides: TGTGCCAGCAGTCCTGGGGGGACTGAAGCTTTCTTT.

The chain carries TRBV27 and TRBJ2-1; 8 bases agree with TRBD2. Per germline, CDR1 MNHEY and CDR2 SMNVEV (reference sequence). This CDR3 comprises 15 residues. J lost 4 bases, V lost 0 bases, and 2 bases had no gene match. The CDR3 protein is CASSLSASGYNEQFF. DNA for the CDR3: TGTGCCAGCAGTTTATCGGCTAGCGGGTACAATGAGCAGTTCTTC.

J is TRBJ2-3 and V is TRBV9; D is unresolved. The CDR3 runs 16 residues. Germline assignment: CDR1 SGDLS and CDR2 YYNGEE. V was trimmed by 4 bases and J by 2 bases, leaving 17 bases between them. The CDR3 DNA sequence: TGTGCCAGCAGCCCCCACCCGTACGCCAACACAGATACGCAGTATTTT. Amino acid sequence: CASSPHPYANTDTQYF. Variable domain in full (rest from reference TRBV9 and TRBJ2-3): DSGVTQTPKHLITATGQRVTLRCSPRSGDLSVYWYQQSLDQGLQFLIQYYNGEERAKGNILERFSAQQFPDLHSELNLSSLELGDSALYFCASSPHPYANTDTQYFGPGTRLTVL.

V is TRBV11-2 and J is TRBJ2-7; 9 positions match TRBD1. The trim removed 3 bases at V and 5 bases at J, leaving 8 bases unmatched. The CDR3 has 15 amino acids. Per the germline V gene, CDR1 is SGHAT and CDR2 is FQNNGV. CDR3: CASSFRDRELDEQYF. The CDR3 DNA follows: TGTGCCAGCAGCTTTCGGGACAGGGAGTTAGACGAGCAGTACTTC.

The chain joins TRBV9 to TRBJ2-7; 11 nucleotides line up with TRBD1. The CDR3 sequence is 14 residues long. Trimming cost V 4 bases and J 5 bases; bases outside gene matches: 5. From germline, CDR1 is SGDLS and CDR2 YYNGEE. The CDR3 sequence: CASSRTGGGDEQYF. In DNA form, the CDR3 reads TGTGCCAGCAGCCGGACAGGGGGCGGCGACGAGCAGTACTTC.